This TCR beta chain derives from a study of neoadjuvant nivolumab and ipilimumab in lung cancer (TCRdb year 2020). Study-level background: Intravenous nivolumab was dosed at 3 mg/kg on days 1, 15 and 29, and in the combination arm ipilimumab 1 mg/kg was added on day 1 only. The major pathologic response (MPR) rate in the intention-to-treat population in each study arm was designated as the primary trial endpoint. In the trial, about 44 patients with operable NSCLC were treated, of whom about 23 were randomized to nivolumab monotherapy and roughly 21 to nivolumab plus ipilimumab. TCR repertoires were compared between pretherapy (baseline) peripheral blood and tumors resected at surgery after neoadjuvant immune checkpoint blockade. Matched pretherapy and resected tumor pairs were analyzed from seven patients, of whom four had been treated with nivolumab and three with nivolumab plus ipilimumab.

The germline V gene sets CDR1 to MNHNS and CDR2 to SASEGT. At the junction V is shortened by 1 base and J by 0 bases, with 7 bases in between. Including the terminal cysteine and phenylalanine, the CDR3 comprises 15 residues. Just CDR3 DNA is preserved here, 45 bases in frame from base 1. The time point tag for this specimen amounts to: at surgical resection after neoadjuvant nivolumab +/- ipilimumab. Samples came from the phase 2 randomized NEOSTAR trial, which tested neoadjuvant nivolumab or nivolumab plus ipilimumab followed by surgery in operable NSCLC. A note on this clone: Its antigen is still unknown. No base-level quality is on record; no much larger clone is a single base apart.

Overall study outcomes, separate from this receptor: A small number of samples underwent TCR sequencing. From pretherapy to surgery, tumor T-cell richness and clonality increased in three of three dual-therapy tumors but in only two of four nivolumab-treated tumors. TCR richness in pretherapy blood showed a positive correlation with richness in tumors resected after neoadjuvant therapy (Spearman R ≈ 0.8). No significant correlation was found between TCR clonality and pathologic tumor regression, and only one major-pathologic-response sample was available for the clonality analysis. TCR richness and clonality were greater in resected tumors than in tumor-adjacent uninvolved lung, and increases were seen in more dual-therapy-treated tumors.

The library was generated by the immunoSEQ multiplex PCR assay. In the paper's pipeline: Richness and clonality were used to summarize the repertoires, and clones that significantly expanded or contracted between pre- and post-therapy samples were identified. The source is immuneACCESS, and TCRdb retained only in-frame sequences with V and J called. Part of the clones is not carried over; for the studies checked, unresolved V genes explain less than half of this, and the remainder is unexplained. The V and J calls and clone size come from that table; D and trimming were worked out from the DNA. For this sample the table gives over 25,000 clones, of which approximately 80% were detected only once. Roughly 18% of the sample is taken by the ten largest.

The TCR originated in an adult with non-small cell lung cancer. This chain joins TRBV6-1 to TRBJ1-3; possibly the D gene is TRBD1, per 6 matching bases. The sample here was tumor tissue, taken after neoadjuvant nivolumab, alone or with ipilimumab, at or shortly before surgery. The base sequence is TGTGCCAGCAGTGAAGAGGACAGCTCTGGAAACACCATATATTTT. Translated, it gives CASSEEDSSGNTIYF.